The 2 T cell receptor beta chains presented below share a single source sample, sequenced in a study of post-analysis software for immune sequencing data. General study findings and limits: A handful of TRBV segments appeared more often in patients than in controls, and TRBV5-6, TRBV5-1 and TRBV20-1 were among these.

Their specific antigens are unknown. Every TCR beta cDNA library bore unique molecular identifiers. TCRdb re-called the PCR reads with MiXCR, one entry per CDR3 protein. The repertoire holds about 540,000 distinct CDR3 sequences, with around a third as singletons. The sequenced sample was blood. All receptors derive from a girl aged 2 to 17 with multiple sclerosis.

This clonotype was counted only a few times. In nucleotides, the CDR3 is TGTGCCAGCAGCTTCTACCAGGGTCTGATCAATGAGCAGTTCTTC. It yields the protein CASSFYQGLINEQFF. This rearrangement joins TRBV7-9 to TRBJ2-1; weak D call: TRBD1 (5 bases). The germline V gene has CDR1 SEHNR and CDR2 FQNEAQ (reference sequence). The CDR3 totals 15 residues. V was cut by 3 bases and J by 6 bases, with 15 bases left in between.

This clonotype was recorded at least ten times. The chain links TRBV20-1 to TRBJ1-1, with D possibly matching TRBD1 (5 bases). The CDR3 sequence is 14 residues long. Germline-derived CDR1 and CDR2 are DFQATT and SNEGSKA (reference sequence). Trimming took 6 bases from V and 4 from J, leaving 18 bases between them. CDR3 coding DNA: TGCAGTGCCGACACAGGTGGAGTCGTCACTGAAGCTTTCTTT. Encoded protein: CSADTGGVVTEAFF.